These 20 T cell receptor beta chains came from one sample sequenced in a study of T cell changes during pregnancy in multiple sclerosis. Libraries were prepared by immunoSEQ multiplex PCR; TCRdb keeps only in-frame clonotypes and omits some of them. Among tens of thousands of clones listed, roughly 90% were seen once. The sequencing here drew on CD4+ T cells from peripheral blood mononuclear cells, taken in the third trimester of pregnancy. The receptors were sampled from a female donor in good health, enrolled as a control in a pregnancy study.

The chain recombines TRBV4-3 with TRBJ2-2; tentative D call: TRBD1 (5 bases). The V and J ends lost 0 bases and 3 bases respectively, with 11 bases between them. Germline CDR1 is LGHNA and CDR2 is YSLEER. The CDR3 runs to 16 residues. The CDR3 reads CASSQDFRVDTGELFF. The CDR3 nucleotides read TGCGCCAGCAGCCAAGATTTCAGGGTGGACACCGGGGAGCTGTTTTTT.

This clone was recorded once. V gene TRBV30 combines with J gene TRBJ1-1, with TRBD1 as a possible D gene (6 bases). V dropped 0 bases and J dropped 5 bases, with 16 bases sitting between them. Germline loops: CDR1 GTSNPN, CDR2 SVGIG (reference sequence). The CDR3 spans 15 residues. For the CDR3, the DNA is TGTGCCTGGAGTGTAGGAGGGGGGGCTGGGACTGAAGCTTTCTTT. The encoded protein is CAWSVGGGAGTEAFF.

The chain carries TRBV7-2 and TRBJ1-1; the match to TRBD1 covers 9 bases. V lost 5 bases to trimming and J lost 5 bases; unmatched junction nucleotides: 6. The V gene's germline CDR1 is SGHTA and CDR2 FQGNSA. This CDR3 contains 14 residues. This CDR3 reads CASSQGQGRTEAFF. For the CDR3, the DNA is TGTGCCAGCAGCCAAGGACAGGGGAGAACTGAAGCTTTCTTT.

This sequence joins TRBV15 and TRBJ1-2; weak D call: TRBD1 (5 bases). Per germline, CDR1 LNHNV and CDR2 YYDKDF (reference sequence). The germline V and J ends were trimmed by 4 bases and 0 bases, with 9 bases remaining between them. This CDR3 region has 14 residues. The CDR3 nucleotides are TGTGCCACCAGCATGGACATAGCTAACTATGGCTACACCTTC. Translation: CATSMDIANYGYTF.

J is TRBJ1-1 and V is TRBV5-1; no firm D call. Trimming shortened V by 0 bases and J by 7 bases, and 19 bases separated the two germline ends. There are 16 residues in the CDR3. CDR1 is SGHRS and CDR2 is YFSETQ in the germline V gene. The CDR3: CASSLDTGAVLNEAFF. CDR3 nucleotides: TGCGCCAGCAGCTTGGACACTGGAGCCGTATTGAATGAAGCTTTCTTT. Complete variable domain (other parts from reference TRBV5-1 and TRBJ1-1): KAGVTQTPRYLIKTRGQQVTLSCSPISGHRSVSWYQQTPGQGLQFLFEYFSETQRNKGNFPGRFSGRQFSNSRSEMNVSTLELGDSALYLCASSLDTGAVLNEAFFGQGTRLTVV.

This chain links TRBV14 with TRBJ2-7; no clear D gene. The V end lost 4 bases, the J end lost 5 bases, and 6 bases lay between the germline ends. The germline V gene encodes CDR1 SGHDN and CDR2 FVKESK. The CDR3 is 11 amino acids. CDR3 region: CASSLYDEQYF. The CDR3 region has the DNA TGTGCCAGCAGCCTCTATGACGAGCAGTACTTC. Full variable domain (missing parts from reference TRBV14 and TRBJ2-7): EAGVTQFPSHSVIEKGQTVTLRCDPISGHDNLYWYRRVMGKEIKFLLHFVKESKQDESGMPNNRFLAERTGGTYSTLKVQPAELEDSGVYFCASSLYDEQYFGPGTRLTVT.

The chain has TRBV4-3 and TRBJ1-2; D may be TRBD1 (5 bases). The CDR3 consists of 12 residues. Trimming removed 3 bases from V and 5 bases from J, with 7 bases in between. Germline V gives CDR1 LGHNA, CDR2 YSLEER. The CDR3 DNA follows: TGCGCCAGCAGCCAGCCAGGGTATGGCTACACCTTC. Translating gives CASSQPGYGYTF.

The rearrangement links TRBV7-2 to TRBJ2-5; the match to TRBD1 covers 10 bases. This CDR3 contains 14 residues. Germline V gene lookup returns CDR1 SGHTA and CDR2 FQGNSA. The V gene end was trimmed by 5 bases and the J gene end by 4 bases; junction bases not matched to a gene: 4. CDR3 sequence reads: CASSPDRGLETQYF. The CDR3, as DNA: TGTGCCAGCAGCCCCGACAGGGGGCTAGAGACCCAGTACTTC.

The V gene is TRBV2, the J gene TRBJ2-3; D is perhaps TRBD1 (6 bases). The CDR3 has 12 amino acids. Germline CDR1 is SNHLY and CDR2 is FYNNEI. Trimming shortened V by 7 bases and J by 4 bases, and 9 bases separated the two germline ends. The CDR3 DNA reads as TGTGCCAGCACCAGGGGCCCAGATACGCAGTATTTT. It yields the protein CASTRGPDTQYF.

This clone showed up just a few times. The chain is built from TRBV19 and TRBJ1-4, with a tentative D call TRBD1 (6 bases). Germline V lookup: CDR1 LNHDA, CDR2 SQIVND (reference sequence). The CDR3 runs to 14 residues. V was cut by 5 bases and J by 0 bases, with 7 bases left in between. The CDR3 sequence is CASSYRATNEKLFF. DNA for the CDR3: TGTGCCAGTAGTTACAGGGCAACTAATGAAAAACTGTTTTTT.

The chain recombines TRBV6-5 with TRBJ1-4; TRBD1 agrees at 9 bases. Germline V gene lookup returns CDR1 MNHEY and CDR2 SVGAGI. The V segment lost 5 bases and the J segment 10 bases; nucleotides outside the gene matches: 8. The CDR3 contains 14 residues. The CDR3 loop reads CASSAGTGSRKLFF. CDR3 coding DNA: TGTGCCAGCAGTGCGGGGACAGGGTCGCGAAAACTGTTTTTT.

V gene TRBV7-6 combines with J gene TRBJ2-2, with D possibly being TRBD1 (6 bases). The CDR3 is 14 amino acids. V lost 1 base to trimming and J lost 7 bases, with 10 bases between them. CDR1 SGHVS and CDR2 FNYEAQ come from the germline V gene. The CDR3 protein is CASSLVGGDGELFF. In DNA, the CDR3 is TGTGCCAGCAGCTTAGTAGGGGGTGACGGGGAGCTGTTTTTT.

This clone was seen a single time. The V and J genes are TRBV19 and TRBJ1-2; no firm D call. Germline CDR1 is LNHDA and CDR2 is SQIVND (reference sequence). Deletions cut 5 bases from V and 0 bases from J, with 16 bases between. This CDR3 is built from 16 residues. DNA of the CDR3: TGTGCCAGTAGTTCCCGAGGCCGCGCCGCTAACTATGGCTACACCTTC. Its protein is CASSSRGRAANYGYTF.

The J gene is TRBJ2-7, the V gene TRBV5-6; 7 bases align to TRBD1. From germline, CDR1 is SGHDT and CDR2 YYEEEE. V lost 5 bases to trimming and J lost 1 base; unmatched junction nucleotides: 9. The CDR3 is 15 residues long. CDR3 in DNA: TGTGCCAGCAGGAACAGGGGTCCTCTTTCCTACGAGCAGTACTTC. Its protein is CASRNRGPLSYEQYF.

This chain uses TRBV18 with TRBJ1-4, with a possible D match to TRBD1 (6 bases). Germline V gene sequence: CDR1 KGHSH, CDR2 LQKENI. The V end was cut by 4 bases, the J end by 2 bases, with 8 bases between. The CDR3 consists of 14 residues. CDR3 sequence (DNA): TGTGCCAGCTCACTGGGGGCGACTAATGAAAAACTGTTTTTT. It codes for CASSLGATNEKLFF.

The chain employs TRBV5-4 and TRBJ1-2, with 8 bases lining up with TRBD1. This CDR3 contains 16 residues. CDR1 is SGHNT, CDR2 YYREEE, per germline (reference sequence). Trimming cost V 4 bases and J 5 bases; bases outside gene matches: 13. CDR3 nucleotides: TGTGCCAGCAGCCCCTGGACAGGGCAACGGGGGTATGGCTACACCTTC. It translates to CASSPWTGQRGYGYTF.

The V call is TRBV2, the J call TRBJ2-7; possible D gene TRBD1, 5 bases. The CDR3 runs 12 residues. Germline lookup yields CDR1 SNHLY and CDR2 FYNNEI. The V gene lost 3 bases and the J gene lost 5 bases, with 8 bases spanning the gap. For the CDR3, the DNA is TGTGCCAGCAGTGAGGGCAGGGACGAGCAGTACTTC. Its translation: CASSEGRDEQYF.

In this sample, this clone turned up a few times. The chain is built from TRBV30 and TRBJ2-7, with D possibly TRBD1 on 6 matching bases. Between the trimmed V and J ends, which lost 3 bases and 2 bases, there was a span of 11 bases. Germline V CDR1 and CDR2: GTSNPN, SVGIG (reference sequence). CDR3 length: 13 residues. CDR3 protein: CAWRLQGPYEQYF. The CDR3 DNA reads as TGTGCCTGGAGATTACAGGGACCCTACGAGCAGTACTTC.

The rearrangement uses TRBV29-1 and TRBJ2-2, with 10 positions matching TRBD2. The germline V gene has CDR1 SQVTM and CDR2 ANQGSEA. This CDR3 spans 14 amino acids. Trimming took 7 bases from V and 2 from J; bases not matched to a gene: 4. The CDR3 protein is CSARTSGNTGELFF. The CDR3 region has the DNA TGCAGCGCCCGGACTAGCGGCAACACCGGGGAGCTGTTTTTT.

CDR3 DNA sequence: TGTGCCAGCTCACCCGCCGCCGGACAGCCCTCTGGGGCCAACGTCCTGACTTTC. It encodes CASSPAAGQPSGANVLTF. The chain has TRBV18 and TRBJ2-6; weak D call: TRBD1 (6 bases). The CDR3 spans 18 residues. Germline V lookup: CDR1 KGHSH, CDR2 LQKENI. V dropped 3 bases and J dropped 0 bases, with 15 bases sitting between them.